This TCR beta chain was observed in a study of blood T cell repertoires in COVID-19. CDR3 length: 16 residues. Germline assignment: CDR1 LNHNV and CDR2 YYDKDF (reference sequence). Trimming left V 0 bases short and J 4 bases short, with 15 bases between. The assay was immunoSEQ multiplex PCR, and TCRdb's table has in-frame clones only and misses some. The table lists roughly 200,000 clones, approximately 85% of them singletons, with around 6% in the top ten. The TCR sequence derives from a man between 40 and 49 years old with acute COVID-19. This chain links TRBV15 with TRBJ1-2; TRBD1 is a possible D gene (5 bases). The sequenced material came from PBMCs or T cells enriched from blood (not recorded which). CDR3 nucleotide sequence: TGTGCCACCAGCAGAGATCTCGCAGGGCAGACCTATGGCTACACCTTC. Translating gives CATSRDLAGQTYGYTF. The whole variable domain, remainder taken from reference TRBV15 and TRBJ1-2, is DAMVIQNPRYQVTQFGKPVTLSCSQTLNHNVMYWYQQKSSQAPKLLFHYYDKDFNNEADTPDNFQSRRPNTSFCFLDIRSPGLGDTAMYLCATSRDLAGQTYGYTFGSGTRLTVV.